The entry below describes one T cell receptor beta chain. Trimming removed 5 bases from V and 4 bases from J, with 17 bases in between. This CDR3 comprises 15 residues. Per germline, CDR1 SGHTA and CDR2 FQGNSA. The data stem from a study of blood T cell repertoires in COVID-19. About the research overall: The United States, Italy and Spain supplied acute and convalescent COVID-19 samples. T cells, B-cell-depleted T cells, or PBMCs provided the cDNA or gDNA that served as material.

In the authors' methods: Amplifying reference gene primers gave estimates of nucleated cell counts. The protocol was immunoSEQ multiplex PCR, while the TCRdb copy is restricted to in-frame clones and leaves out a portion. V and J calls and clone size are those listed in that table; D and trimming were worked out from the DNA. Counted here are under 250,000 clones, about four fifths occurring once; the ten biggest clones make up more than 8%. The chain has TRBV7-2 and TRBJ1-2, with a possible D match to TRBD1 (5 bases). The TCR originated in a woman aged 45-60 years with acute or convalescent COVID-19. Input material: peripheral blood. The CDR3 DNA reads as TGTGCCAGCAGCCCCGGGAGGGAGGGGCTCTATGGCTACACCTTC. Its translation is CASSPGREGLYGYTF.